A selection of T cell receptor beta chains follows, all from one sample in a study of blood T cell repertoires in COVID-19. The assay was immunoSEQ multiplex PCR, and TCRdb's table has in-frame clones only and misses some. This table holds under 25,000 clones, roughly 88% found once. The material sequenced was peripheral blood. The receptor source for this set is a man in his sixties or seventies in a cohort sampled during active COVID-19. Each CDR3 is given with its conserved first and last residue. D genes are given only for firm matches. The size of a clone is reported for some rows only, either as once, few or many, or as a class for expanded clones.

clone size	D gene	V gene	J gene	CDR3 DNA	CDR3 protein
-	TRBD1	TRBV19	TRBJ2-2	TGTGCCAGTAGCGGGGGACAGGGAAACACCGGGGAGCTGTTTTTT	CASSGGQGNTGELFF
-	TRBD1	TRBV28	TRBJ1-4	TGTGCCAGCAGCTTCCTCAGGGGGAAACTGTTTTTT	CASSFLRGKLFF
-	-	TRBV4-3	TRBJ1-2	TGCGCCAGCAGCCAAGAGGGCAGGGGCGACTATGGCTACACCTTC	CASSQEGRGDYGYTF
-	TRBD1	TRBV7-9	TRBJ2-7	TGTGCCAGCAGCTTTGGGACAGGGTACGGCGAGCAGTACTTC	CASSFGTGYGEQYF
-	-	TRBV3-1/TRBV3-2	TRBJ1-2	TGTGCCAGCAGCCAAGATGCCAGGGGAAACTATGGCTACACCTTC	CASSQDARGNYGYTF
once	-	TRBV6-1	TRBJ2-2	TGTGCCAGCAGTGAATTGGTTCGTGGGAGTCGGAACACCGGGGAGCTGTTTTTT	CASSELVRGSRNTGELFF
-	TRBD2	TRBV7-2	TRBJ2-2	TGTGCCAGCAGCTTTCGATCTAGCGGGAGAGCCGGGGAGCTGTTTTTT	CASSFRSSGRAGELFF
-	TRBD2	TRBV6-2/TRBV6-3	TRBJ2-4	TGTGCCAGCAGTTACTTCGCGGGAGGGCCGGCCAAAAACATTCAGTACTTC	CASSYFAGGPAKNIQYF
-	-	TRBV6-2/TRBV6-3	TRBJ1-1	TGTGCCAGCAGTCGGGACATACCTATTTTCAGCCCTGAAGCTTTCTTT	CASSRDIPIFSPEAFF
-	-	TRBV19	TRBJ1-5	TGTGCCAGTAGTCTCACAGGGTTTCAGCCCCAGCATTTT	CASSLTGFQPQHF
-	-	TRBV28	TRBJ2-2	TGTGCCAGCATGGGGGCGAGGGACACCGGGGAGCTGTTTTTT	CASMGARDTGELFF
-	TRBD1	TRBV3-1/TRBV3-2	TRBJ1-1	TGTGCCTGGCCCTTGACAGGGACTGAAGCTTTCTTT	CAWPLTGTEAFF
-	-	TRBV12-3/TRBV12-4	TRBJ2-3	TGTGCCAGCAGTCGGGACACAGATACGCAGTATTTT	CASSRDTDTQYF
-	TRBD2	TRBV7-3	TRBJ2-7	TGTGCCACCTGGCGTAGCGGGAGGGCCCTCTACGAGCAGTACTTC	CATWRSGRALYEQYF
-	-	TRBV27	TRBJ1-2	TGTGCCAGCAGGATCGGGGATAATGGCTACACCTTC	CASRIGDNGYTF
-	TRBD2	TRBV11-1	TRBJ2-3	TGTGCCAGCAGCCCAAGCGGGAGGGTCAGGGATACGCAGTATTTT	CASSPSGRVRDTQYF
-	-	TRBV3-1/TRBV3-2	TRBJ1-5	TGTGCCAGCAGCCAAGGACAGATGTCGCCCCAGCATTTT	CASSQGQMSPQHF
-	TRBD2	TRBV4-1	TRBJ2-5	TGCGCCAGCAGCCGCGGACTAGCGGGAGGGCCCGAGACCCAGTACTTC	CASSRGLAGGPETQYF
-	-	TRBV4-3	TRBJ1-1	TGCGCCAGCAGGAGACAGGCGGACATGAACACTGAAGCTTTCTTT	CASRRQADMNTEAFF
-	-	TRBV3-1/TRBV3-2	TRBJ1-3	TGTGCCAGCAGCCAGAAGAGTCTAATCTCTGGAAACACCATATATTTT	CASSQKSLISGNTIYF
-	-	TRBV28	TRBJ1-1	TGTGCCAGCAGTCAACAGGGTCTGATGAACACTGAAGCTTTCTTT	CASSQQGLMNTEAFF
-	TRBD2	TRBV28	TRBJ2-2	TGTGCCAGCAGTTTAAGGGGGACTAGCGGGAAGGGGCGGACCGGGGAGCTGTTTTTT	CASSLRGTSGKGRTGELFF
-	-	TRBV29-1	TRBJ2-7	TGCAGCGCCAACTTTCGTGGGCGCTCCTACGAGCAGTACTTC	CSANFRGRSYEQYF
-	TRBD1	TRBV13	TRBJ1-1	TGTGCCAGCAGCTACCCGGGACAGGGGAGGACTGAAGCTTTCTTT	CASSYPGQGRTEAFF
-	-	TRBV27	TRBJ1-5	TGTGCCAGCCTTTCTGGGGCCGTAGATCAGCCCCAGCATTTT	CASLSGAVDQPQHF
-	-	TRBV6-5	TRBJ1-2	TGTGCCAGCAGGTACACAGGGTCTGGCTACACCTTC	CASRYTGSGYTF
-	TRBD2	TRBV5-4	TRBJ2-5	TGTGCCAGCACCCTAGCGGGAGGGCCAAGGGAGACCCAGTACTTC	CASTLAGGPRETQYF
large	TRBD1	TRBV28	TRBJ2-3	TGTGCCAGCAGTTTAGGAGCCCTGACAGGGCCCACAGATACGCAGTATTTT	CASSLGALTGPTDTQYF
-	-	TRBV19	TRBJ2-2	TGTGCCAGTAGGACCGGGACACCGAACACCGGGGAGCTGTTTTTT	CASRTGTPNTGELFF
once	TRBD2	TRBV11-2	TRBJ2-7	TGTGCCAGCAGCACCCAAGGAGCGGGATCCTACGAGCAGTACTTC	CASSTQGAGSYEQYF
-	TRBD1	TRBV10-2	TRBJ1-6	TGCGCCAGTAGGACAGGAAATAATTCACCCCTCCACTTT	CASRTGNNSPLHF
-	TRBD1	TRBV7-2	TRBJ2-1	TGTGCCAGCAGCCCCCTACAGGGGCTTGGGCACAATGAGCAGTTCTTC	CASSPLQGLGHNEQFF
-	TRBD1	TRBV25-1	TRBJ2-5	TGTGCCAGCAGTCTCTCCCGGACAGGGAATTACCAAGAGACCCAGTACTTC	CASSLSRTGNYQETQYF
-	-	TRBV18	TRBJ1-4	TGTGCCAGCTCACCCCCAGGGTCATTGGATGAAAAACTGTTTTTT	CASSPPGSLDEKLFF
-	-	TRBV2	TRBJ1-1	TGTGCCAGCAGTGGTAGTTGGAACACTGAAGCTTTCTTT	CASSGSWNTEAFF
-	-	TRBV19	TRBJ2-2	TGTGCCAGTAGCGGAATAGCCACCGGGGAGCTGTTTTTT	CASSGIATGELFF
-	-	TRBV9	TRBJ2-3	TGTGCCAGCAGCGTAGAAGGGACTAGCACAGATACGCAGTATTTT	CASSVEGTSTDTQYF
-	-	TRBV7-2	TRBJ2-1	TGTGCCAGCAGCTTAGCGAGCAACTCCAATGAGCAGTTCTTC	CASSLASNSNEQFF
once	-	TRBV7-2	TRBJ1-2	TGTGCCAGCAGCTTATTCGGGTGGGATGGCTACACCTTC	CASSLFGWDGYTF
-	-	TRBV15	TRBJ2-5	TGTGCCACCAGCAGATCGGGAGTAAGGGAGACCCAGTACTTC	CATSRSGVRETQYF
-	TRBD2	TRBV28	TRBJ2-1	TGTGCCAGCAGCCCGGGACTAGCGGGAAACAATGAGCAGTTCTTC	CASSPGLAGNNEQFF
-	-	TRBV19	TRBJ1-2	TGTGCCAGTAGAGGAGCGGGAACGGACTATGGCTACACCTTC	CASRGAGTDYGYTF
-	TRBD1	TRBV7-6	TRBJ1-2	TGTGCCAGCAGCTCTCAGGACAGGGATGATCTCACCTTC	CASSSQDRDDLTF
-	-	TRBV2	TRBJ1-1	TGTGCCAGCAGTCCACAGGGAGGGAGCACTGAAGCTTTCTTT	CASSPQGGSTEAFF
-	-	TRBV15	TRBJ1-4	TGTGCCACCAGCAGGGCTGGACAGTCGGAAAAACTGTTTTTT	CATSRAGQSEKLFF
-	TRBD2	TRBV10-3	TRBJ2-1	TGTGCCATCAGAGGTAGCGGGAGTACATCCTACAATGAGCAGTTCTTC	CAIRGSGSTSYNEQFF
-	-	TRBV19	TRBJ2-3	TGTGCCAGTAGCCCCAGGGGGGAAGGCACAGATACGCAGTATTTT	CASSPRGEGTDTQYF
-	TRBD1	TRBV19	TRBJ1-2	TGTGCCAGTAGCCCGGACAGGCTTGGCTACACCTTC	CASSPDRLGYTF
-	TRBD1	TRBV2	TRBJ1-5	TGTGCCAGCAGCGTGGGACAGGGGAATCAGCCCCAGCATTTT	CASSVGQGNQPQHF